Listed below are T cell receptor beta chains from one sample, sequenced in a study of graft-versus-host responses after intestinal transplantation. Assay: immunoSEQ multiplex PCR; the TCRdb copy retains only in-frame clones and omits some. The sample contains 75,000 to 95,000 clones, approximately 94% of which appear only once. These TCRs' antigens remain unknown. The sample in question was unstimulated CD8+ T cells sorted from spleen or lymph node cells, obtained before intestinal transplant. The receptors originated from a human donor who received an intestinal transplant. The CDR3 runs from the conserved cysteine through the conserved F or W. A D gene is named only where the DNA matches it firmly. For some rows the clone size is stated as once, few or many, or as a class when expanded; others skip it.

V gene: TRBV4-3
clone size: .
J gene: TRBJ2-5
D gene: .
CDR3 length: 15
CDR3 protein: CASSQEGAGIETQYF
CDR3 DNA: TGCGCCAGCAGCCAAGAAGGGGCAGGGATAGAGACCCAGTACTTC

V gene: TRBV7-9
clone size: .
J gene: TRBJ2-5
D gene: .
CDR3 length: 12
CDR3 protein: CASSPPGETQYF
CDR3 DNA: TGTGCCAGCAGCCCGCCCGGGGAGACCCAGTACTTC

V gene: TRBV7-8
clone size: .
J gene: TRBJ2-7
D gene: TRBD1
CDR3 length: 16
CDR3 protein: CASSLGVGQADYEQYF
CDR3 DNA: TGTGCCAGCAGCTTAGGAGTAGGACAGGCGGACTACGAGCAGTACTTC

V gene: TRBV7-9
clone size: once
J gene: TRBJ1-2
D gene: TRBD1
CDR3 length: 15
CDR3 protein: CASSIAGTGRYGYTF
CDR3 DNA: TGTGCCAGCAGCATTGCCGGGACAGGGAGGTATGGCTACACCTTC

V gene: TRBV6-5
clone size: .
J gene: TRBJ2-3
D gene: TRBD2
CDR3 length: 15
CDR3 protein: CASSRTSGSTDTQYF
CDR3 DNA: TGTGCCAGCAGTCGGACTAGCGGTAGCACAGATACGCAGTATTTT

V gene: TRBV6-5
clone size: once
J gene: TRBJ2-5
D gene: TRBD2
CDR3 length: 14
CDR3 protein: CASSFYRLAGAQYF
CDR3 DNA: TGTGCCAGCAGTTTTTACCGACTAGCGGGGGCCCAGTACTTC

V gene: TRBV6-1
clone size: .
J gene: TRBJ2-5
D gene: .
CDR3 length: 18
CDR3 protein: CASSGYEGTVGGQETQYF
CDR3 DNA: TGTGCCAGCAGTGGATACGAAGGGACAGTCGGAGGGCAAGAGACCCAGTACTTC

V gene: TRBV5-1
clone size: .
J gene: TRBJ2-7
D gene: TRBD2
CDR3 length: 17
CDR3 protein: CASSLGGLAGAPTKQYF
CDR3 DNA: TGCGCCAGCAGCTTGGGCGGGCTAGCGGGGGCCCCTACGAAGCAGTACTTC

V gene: TRBV12-5
clone size: .
J gene: TRBJ1-1
D gene: TRBD1
CDR3 length: 15
CDR3 protein: CASGSRTGSATEAFF
CDR3 DNA: TGTGCTAGTGGTTCGCGGACAGGGTCGGCCACTGAAGCTTTCTTT

V gene: TRBV7-8
clone size: .
J gene: TRBJ2-1
D gene: .
CDR3 length: 15
CDR3 protein: CASSLAPSTYNEQFF
CDR3 DNA: TGTGCCAGCAGCTTAGCGCCTAGCACTTACAATGAGCAGTTCTTC

V gene: TRBV11-2
clone size: .
J gene: TRBJ1-3
D gene: TRBD1
CDR3 length: 16
CDR3 protein: CASSPWDRRSGNTIYF
CDR3 DNA: TGTGCCAGCAGCCCGTGGGACAGGCGCTCTGGAAACACCATATATTTT

V gene: TRBV27
clone size: once
J gene: TRBJ1-2
D gene: .
CDR3 length: 14
CDR3 protein: CASSLKGRVYGYTF
CDR3 DNA: TGTGCCAGCAGTTTAAAAGGCAGGGTCTATGGCTACACCTTC

V gene: TRBV7-9
clone size: .
J gene: TRBJ1-2
D gene: TRBD1
CDR3 length: 17
CDR3 protein: CASSLDSLATGKHGYTF
CDR3 DNA: TGTGCCAGCAGCTTAGATTCCCTTGCGACAGGGAAACATGGCTACACCTTC

V gene: TRBV4-3
clone size: .
J gene: TRBJ1-4
D gene: TRBD1
CDR3 length: 15
CDR3 protein: CASSLTGGTNEKLFF
CDR3 DNA: TGCGCCAGCAGCCTTACAGGGGGAACTAATGAAAAACTGTTTTTT

V gene: TRBV27
clone size: .
J gene: TRBJ2-1
D gene: TRBD1
CDR3 length: 13
CDR3 protein: CASAGTVYNEQFF
CDR3 DNA: TGTGCCAGCGCCGGGACAGTCTACAATGAGCAGTTCTTC

V gene: TRBV27
clone size: once
J gene: TRBJ1-5
D gene: .
CDR3 length: 15
CDR3 protein: CASSLRGAGNQPQHF
CDR3 DNA: TGTGCCAGCAGTTTAAGGGGTGCAGGAAACCAGCCCCAGCATTTT

V gene: TRBV9
clone size: .
J gene: TRBJ2-3
D gene: TRBD2
CDR3 length: 15
CDR3 protein: CASSPVAGGTDTQYF
CDR3 DNA: TGTGCCAGCAGCCCTGTGGCGGGGGGGACAGATACGCAGTATTTT

V gene: TRBV27
clone size: .
J gene: TRBJ1-5
D gene: TRBD1
CDR3 length: 15
CDR3 protein: CASSLLGTADQPQHF
CDR3 DNA: TGTGCCAGCAGTCTCCTCGGGACAGCCGATCAGCCCCAGCATTTT

V gene: TRBV11-2
clone size: .
J gene: TRBJ2-7
D gene: TRBD1
CDR3 length: 15
CDR3 protein: CASSLGDSGSYEQYF
CDR3 DNA: TGTGCCAGCAGCTTAGGGGACAGTGGGTCCTACGAGCAGTACTTC

V gene: TRBV10-2
clone size: .
J gene: TRBJ2-4
D gene: .
CDR3 length: 17
CDR3 protein: CASSERDTTIAKNIQYF
CDR3 DNA: TGCGCCAGCAGTGAGCGGGACACCACCATAGCCAAAAACATTCAGTACTTC

V gene: TRBV11-3
clone size: .
J gene: TRBJ2-3
D gene: .
CDR3 length: 16
CDR3 protein: CASSLDGVGGTDTQYF
CDR3 DNA: TGTGCCAGCAGCTTAGATGGAGTTGGCGGCACAGATACGCAGTATTTT

V gene: TRBV9
clone size: .
J gene: TRBJ2-2
D gene: TRBD2
CDR3 length: 15
CDR3 protein: CASSVASGADGELFF
CDR3 DNA: TGTGCCAGCAGCGTAGCTAGCGGGGCGGACGGGGAGCTGTTTTTT

V gene: TRBV19
clone size: .
J gene: TRBJ2-3
D gene: TRBD1
CDR3 length: 15
CDR3 protein: CASSSTGWATDTQYF
CDR3 DNA: TGTGCCAGTAGTTCGACAGGGTGGGCCACAGATACGCAGTATTTT

V gene: TRBV4-3
clone size: .
J gene: TRBJ2-7
D gene: .
CDR3 length: 14
CDR3 protein: CASSQGQGNYEQYF
CDR3 DNA: TGCGCCAGCAGCCAAGGGCAGGGGAACTACGAGCAGTACTTC

V gene: TRBV7-2
clone size: .
J gene: TRBJ2-7
D gene: TRBD1
CDR3 length: 15
CDR3 protein: CASSSPGQGSYEQYF
CDR3 DNA: TGTGCCAGCAGCTCCCCGGGACAGGGTTCCTACGAGCAGTACTTC

V gene: TRBV9
clone size: .
J gene: TRBJ1-3
D gene: .
CDR3 length: 15
CDR3 protein: CASSVGVVAGNTIYF
CDR3 DNA: TGTGCCAGCAGCGTAGGCGTGGTGGCTGGAAACACCATATATTTT

V gene: TRBV4-3
clone size: .
J gene: TRBJ1-3
D gene: TRBD1
CDR3 length: 13
CDR3 protein: CASSQGQGDTIYF
CDR3 DNA: TGCGCCAGCAGCCAAGGACAGGGCGACACCATATATTTT

V gene: TRBV7-6
clone size: .
J gene: TRBJ2-7
D gene: .
CDR3 length: 12
CDR3 protein: CASSWPGDEQYF
CDR3 DNA: TGTGCCAGCAGCTGGCCGGGGGACGAGCAGTACTTC

V gene: TRBV9
clone size: .
J gene: TRBJ1-3
D gene: .
CDR3 length: 13
CDR3 protein: CASSPFQSNTIYF
CDR3 DNA: TGTGCCAGCAGCCCCTTTCAGTCGAACACCATATATTTT

V gene: TRBV6-4
clone size: .
J gene: TRBJ2-5
D gene: TRBD2
CDR3 length: 15
CDR3 protein: CASSESGSGLETQYF
CDR3 DNA: TGTGCCAGCAGTGAATCTGGTAGCGGGTTGGAGACCCAGTACTTC

V gene: TRBV7-9
clone size: once
J gene: TRBJ1-1
D gene: TRBD1
CDR3 length: 17
CDR3 protein: CASSLGWTGGGNTEAFF
CDR3 DNA: TGTGCCAGCAGCTTGGGATGGACAGGGGGGGGGAACACTGAAGCTTTCTTT

V gene: TRBV19
clone size: .
J gene: TRBJ1-5
D gene: .
CDR3 length: 14
CDR3 protein: CASTLGSTNQPQHF
CDR3 DNA: TGTGCCAGTACCCTGGGGAGTACCAATCAGCCCCAGCATTTT

V gene: TRBV4-3
clone size: .
J gene: TRBJ1-4
D gene: .
CDR3 length: 16
CDR3 protein: CASSQEGQDRNEKLFF
CDR3 DNA: TGCGCCAGCAGCCAAGAGGGGCAAGACAGGAATGAAAAACTGTTTTTT

V gene: TRBV7-2
clone size: .
J gene: TRBJ2-3
D gene: TRBD1
CDR3 length: 16
CDR3 protein: CASSSPVHRGADTQYF
CDR3 DNA: TGTGCCAGCAGCTCTCCGGTTCACAGGGGTGCAGATACGCAGTATTTT

V gene: TRBV4-3
clone size: .
J gene: TRBJ1-2
D gene: TRBD1
CDR3 length: 17
CDR3 protein: CASSQDFAGQGINGYTF
CDR3 DNA: TGCGCCAGCAGCCAAGATTTTGCCGGACAGGGGATAAATGGCTACACCTTC

V gene: TRBV7-6
clone size: .
J gene: TRBJ2-5
D gene: TRBD2
CDR3 length: 15
CDR3 protein: CASSFSGGAQETQYF
CDR3 DNA: TGTGCCAGCAGCTTTAGCGGGGGCGCACAAGAGACCCAGTACTTC

V gene: TRBV14
clone size: .
J gene: TRBJ2-3
D gene: TRBD1
CDR3 length: 15
CDR3 protein: CASSLRDRLQDTQYF
CDR3 DNA: TGTGCCAGCAGCCTCCGGGACAGGTTACAAGATACGCAGTATTTT

V gene: TRBV7-9
clone size: .
J gene: TRBJ1-2
D gene: .
CDR3 length: 13
CDR3 protein: CASSSDLLAGYTF
CDR3 DNA: TGTGCCAGCAGCTCGGACTTACTCGCGGGCTACACCTTC

V gene: TRBV7-2
clone size: .
J gene: TRBJ2-5
D gene: TRBD2
CDR3 length: 15
CDR3 protein: CASLGLAGAQETQYF
CDR3 DNA: TGTGCCAGCTTAGGACTAGCGGGAGCCCAAGAGACCCAGTACTTC

V gene: TRBV19
clone size: .
J gene: TRBJ1-2
D gene: .
CDR3 length: 13
CDR3 protein: CASSPGRNYGYTF
CDR3 DNA: TGTGCCAGTAGTCCAGGGAGGAACTATGGCTACACCTTC

V gene: TRBV19
clone size: .
J gene: TRBJ1-2
D gene: .
CDR3 length: 11
CDR3 protein: CASSIGDGYTF
CDR3 DNA: TGTGCCAGTAGTATCGGTGATGGCTACACCTTC

V gene: TRBV5-1
clone size: .
J gene: TRBJ2-3
D gene: TRBD1
CDR3 length: 15
CDR3 protein: CASSLGQGFTDTQYF
CDR3 DNA: TGCGCCAGCAGCTTAGGACAGGGTTTCACAGATACGCAGTATTTT

V gene: TRBV5-5
clone size: .
J gene: TRBJ2-1
D gene: TRBD2
CDR3 length: 15
CDR3 protein: CASSTGAGDNNEQFF
CDR3 DNA: TGTGCCAGCTCTACTGGAGCGGGGGATAACAATGAGCAGTTCTTC

V gene: TRBV27
clone size: .
J gene: TRBJ1-1
D gene: .
CDR3 length: 15
CDR3 protein: CASSLYTGTNTEAFF
CDR3 DNA: TGTGCCAGCAGTTTATATACAGGGACGAACACTGAAGCTTTCTTT

V gene: TRBV19
clone size: .
J gene: TRBJ2-3
D gene: TRBD2
CDR3 length: 16
CDR3 protein: CASSTTTSGPTDTQYF
CDR3 DNA: TGTGCCAGTAGTACTACCACTAGCGGGCCCACAGATACGCAGTATTTT

V gene: TRBV4-3
clone size: .
J gene: TRBJ1-4
D gene: .
CDR3 length: 17
CDR3 protein: CASSQDGGRMGNEKLFF
CDR3 DNA: TGCGCCAGCAGCCAAGACGGAGGGAGAATGGGGAATGAAAAACTGTTTTTT

V gene: TRBV7-6
clone size: once
J gene: TRBJ1-3
D gene: .
CDR3 length: 11
CDR3 protein: CASSESSTIYF
CDR3 DNA: TGTGCCAGCAGCGAAAGCTCCACCATATATTTT

V gene: TRBV7-9
clone size: .
J gene: TRBJ1-1
D gene: .
CDR3 length: 15
CDR3 protein: CASSVLQGLNTEAFF
CDR3 DNA: TGTGCCAGCAGCGTCTTACAGGGATTGAACACTGAAGCTTTCTTT

V gene: TRBV7-2
clone size: .
J gene: TRBJ1-6
D gene: .
CDR3 length: 18
CDR3 protein: CASSLRARESSYNSPLHF
CDR3 DNA: TGTGCCAGCAGCTTAAGAGCCAGGGAAAGCTCCTATAATTCACCCCTCCACTTT